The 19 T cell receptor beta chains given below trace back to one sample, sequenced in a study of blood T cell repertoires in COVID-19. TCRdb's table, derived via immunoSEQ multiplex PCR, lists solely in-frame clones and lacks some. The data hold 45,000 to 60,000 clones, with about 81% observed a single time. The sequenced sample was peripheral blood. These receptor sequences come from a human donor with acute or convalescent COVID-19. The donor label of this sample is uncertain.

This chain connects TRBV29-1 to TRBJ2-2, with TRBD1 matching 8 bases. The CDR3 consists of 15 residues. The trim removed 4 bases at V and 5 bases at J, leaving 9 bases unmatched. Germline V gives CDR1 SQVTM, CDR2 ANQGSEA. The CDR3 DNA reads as TGCAGCGTTGGTGGCAGGGGGCGATCTACCGGGGAGCTGTTTTTT. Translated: CSVGGRGRSTGELFF.

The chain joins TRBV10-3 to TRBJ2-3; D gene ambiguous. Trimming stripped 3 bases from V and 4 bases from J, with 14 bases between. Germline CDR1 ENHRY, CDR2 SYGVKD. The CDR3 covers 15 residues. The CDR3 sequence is CAISDFLLAADTQYF. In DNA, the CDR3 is TGTGCCATCAGTGACTTCCTTTTAGCCGCAGATACGCAGTATTTT.

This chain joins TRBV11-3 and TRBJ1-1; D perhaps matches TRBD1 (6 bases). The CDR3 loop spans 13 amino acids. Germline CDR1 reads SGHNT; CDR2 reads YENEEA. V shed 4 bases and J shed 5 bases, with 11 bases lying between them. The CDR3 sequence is CASSSTGLTEAFF. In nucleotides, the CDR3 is TGTGCCAGCAGCTCAACAGGGCTGACTGAAGCTTTCTTT. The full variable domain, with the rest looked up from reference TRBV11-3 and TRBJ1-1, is EAGVVQSPRYKIIEKKQPVAFWCNPISGHNTLYWYLQNLGQGPELLIRYENEEAVDDSQLPKDRFSAERLKGVDSTLKIQPAELGDSAVYLCASSSTGLTEAFFGQGTRLTVV.

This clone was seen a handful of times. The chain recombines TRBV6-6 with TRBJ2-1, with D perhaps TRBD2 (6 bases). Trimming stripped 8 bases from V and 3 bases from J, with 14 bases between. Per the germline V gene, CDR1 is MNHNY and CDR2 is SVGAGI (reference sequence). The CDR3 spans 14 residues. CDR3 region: CASERERSYNEQFF. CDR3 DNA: TGTGCCAGCGAACGGGAGAGGAGCTACAATGAGCAGTTCTTC.

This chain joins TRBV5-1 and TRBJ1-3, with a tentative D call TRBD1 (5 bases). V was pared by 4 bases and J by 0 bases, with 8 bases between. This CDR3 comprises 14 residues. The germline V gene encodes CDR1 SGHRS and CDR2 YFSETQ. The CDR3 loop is CASSQDTSGNTIYF. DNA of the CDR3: TGCGCCAGCAGCCAGGACACCTCTGGAAACACCATATATTTT.

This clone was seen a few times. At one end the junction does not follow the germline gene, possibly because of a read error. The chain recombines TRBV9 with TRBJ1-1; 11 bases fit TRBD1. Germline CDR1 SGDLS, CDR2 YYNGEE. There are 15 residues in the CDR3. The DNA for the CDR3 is TGTGCCAGCAGCGTAGAGTTGGGAGGACAGGGGGCCCACACCTTT. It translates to CASSVELGGQGAHTF.

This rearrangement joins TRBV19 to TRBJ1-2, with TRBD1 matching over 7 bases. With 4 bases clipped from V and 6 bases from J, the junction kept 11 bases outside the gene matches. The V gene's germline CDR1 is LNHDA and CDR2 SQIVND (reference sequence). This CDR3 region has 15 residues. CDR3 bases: TGTGCCAGTAGTACAACCGCGACAGGACAGGATGGCTACACCTTC. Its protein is CASSTTATGQDGYTF.

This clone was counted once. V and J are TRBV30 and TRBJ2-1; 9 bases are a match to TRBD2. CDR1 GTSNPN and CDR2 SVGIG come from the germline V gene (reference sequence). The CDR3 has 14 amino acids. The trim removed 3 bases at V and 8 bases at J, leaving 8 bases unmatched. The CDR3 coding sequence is TGTGCCTGGAGGAGACTAGCGGACGGGGATGAGCAGTTCTTC. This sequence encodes CAWRRLADGDEQFF.

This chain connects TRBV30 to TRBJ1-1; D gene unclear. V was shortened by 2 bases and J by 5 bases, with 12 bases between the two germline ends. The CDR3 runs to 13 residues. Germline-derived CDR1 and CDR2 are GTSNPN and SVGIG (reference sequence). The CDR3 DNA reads TGTGCCTGGAGTAGAGAGGGAGAGACTGAAGCTTTCTTT. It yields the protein CAWSREGETEAFF. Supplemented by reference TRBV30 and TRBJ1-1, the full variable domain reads SQTIHQWPATLVQPVGSPLSLECTVEGTSNPNLYWYRQAAGRGLQLLFYSVGIGQISSEVPQNLSASRPQDRQFILSSKKLLLSDSGFYLCAWSREGETEAFFGQGTRLTVV.

DNA for the CDR3: TGTGCCAGCACCTGGACTCCTAACTATGGCTACACCTTC. This sequence encodes CASTWTPNYGYTF. The genes are TRBV12-3 or TRBV12-4 and TRBJ1-2; no clear D gene. The CDR3 loop spans 13 amino acids. V was trimmed by 7 bases and J by 0 bases, leaving 9 bases between them.

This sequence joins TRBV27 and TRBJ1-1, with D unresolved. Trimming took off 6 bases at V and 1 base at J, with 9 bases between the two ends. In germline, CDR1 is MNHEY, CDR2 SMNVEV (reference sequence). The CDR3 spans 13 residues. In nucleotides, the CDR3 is TGTGCCAGCAGACCGCAGTGGAACACTGAAGCTTTCTTT. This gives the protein CASRPQWNTEAFF.

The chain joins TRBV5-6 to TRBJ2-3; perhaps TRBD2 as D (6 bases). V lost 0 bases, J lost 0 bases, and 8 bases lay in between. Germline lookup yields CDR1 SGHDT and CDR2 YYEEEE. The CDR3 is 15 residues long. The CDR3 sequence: CASSLVLASTDTQYF. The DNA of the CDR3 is TGTGCCAGCAGCTTGGTCCTAGCGAGCACAGATACGCAGTATTTT.

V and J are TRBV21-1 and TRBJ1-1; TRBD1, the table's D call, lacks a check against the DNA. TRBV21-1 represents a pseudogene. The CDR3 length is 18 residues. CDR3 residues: CASTASSRGRLMNTEAFF. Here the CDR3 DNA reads TGTGCCAGCACCGCTAGTAGCAGGGGGCGACTAATGAACACTGAAGCTTTCTTT.

The CDR3 loop is CASSSTDSKETQYF. The DNA for the CDR3 is TGTGCCAGCAGCTCGACGGACAGTAAAGAGACCCAGTACTTC. The chain links TRBV7-2 to TRBJ2-5; D is perhaps TRBD1 (6 bases). Per the germline V gene, CDR1 is SGHTA and CDR2 is FQGNSA. V lost 4 bases to trimming and J lost 3 bases, with 12 bases between them. CDR3 size: 14 residues.

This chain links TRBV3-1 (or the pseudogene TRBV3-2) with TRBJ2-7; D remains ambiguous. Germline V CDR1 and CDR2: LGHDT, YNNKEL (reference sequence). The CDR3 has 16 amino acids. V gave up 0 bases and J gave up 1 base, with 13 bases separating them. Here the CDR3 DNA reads TGTGCCAGCAGCCAAGATGTTGCAGGATTGTCCTACGAGCAGTACTTC. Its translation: CASSQDVAGLSYEQYF.

CDR3 region: CASSWVAQNTEAFF. Written as DNA, the CDR3 is TGTGCCAGCAGTTGGGTAGCGCAGAACACTGAAGCTTTCTTT. The chain employs TRBV2 and TRBJ1-1; no reliable D call. Trimming took off 5 bases at V and 1 base at J, with 11 bases between the two ends. Germline CDR1 and CDR2: SNHLY and FYNNEI. The CDR3 spans 14 residues. Full variable domain (remainder filled in from reference TRBV2 and TRBJ1-1): EPEVTQTPSHQVTQMGQEVILRCVPISNHLYFYWYRQILGQKVEFLVSFYNNEISEKSEIFDDQFSVERPDGSNFTLKIRSTKLEDSAMYFCASSWVAQNTEAFFGQGTRLTVV.

CDR3 region: CASSVEEGKEDSPLHF. The CDR3 DNA is TGTGCCAGCAGCGTAGAGGAGGGTAAAGAGGATTCACCCCTCCACTTT. The chain has TRBV9 and TRBJ1-6; no firm D call. The germline V and J ends were trimmed by 0 bases and 8 bases, with 15 bases remaining between them. Germline CDR1 and CDR2: SGDLS and YYNGEE. This CDR3 spans 16 amino acids.

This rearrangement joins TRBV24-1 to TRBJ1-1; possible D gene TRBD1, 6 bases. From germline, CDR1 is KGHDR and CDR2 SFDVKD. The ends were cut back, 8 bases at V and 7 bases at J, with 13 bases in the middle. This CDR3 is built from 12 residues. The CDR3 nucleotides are TGTGCCACCAAACAGGGTGGGGGTGAAGCTTTCTTT. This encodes CATKQGGGEAFF.

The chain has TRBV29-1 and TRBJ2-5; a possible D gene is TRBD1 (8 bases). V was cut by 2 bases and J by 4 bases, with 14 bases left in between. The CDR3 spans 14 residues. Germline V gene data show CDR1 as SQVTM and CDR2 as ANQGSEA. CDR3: CSVERQGRGETQYF. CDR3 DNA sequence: TGCAGCGTTGAACGACAGGGGAGGGGAGAGACCCAGTACTTC.